Reported below is one T cell receptor (beta chain). Its antigen is as yet unknown. PCR employed 60 Vbeta and 13 Jbeta primers. Produced via immunoSEQ multiplex PCR; TCRdb's table is partial and in-frame only. The sample shows about 220,000 clones, around 75% of them seen only once. These data come from a study of cytomegalovirus exposure and HLA in healthy donors. General observations from the study: In a later analysis, around 18,000 TCR beta sequences were associated with HLA alleles at 0.05 false discovery rate. A later analysis reportedly found that, within productive TCRs, an Asian-associated ancestry cluster had fewer N-insertions than the mean observed across the roughly 630 donors. Later analysis showed most CMV-associated TCR beta chains appearing HLA-restricted.

The CDR3 contains 14 residues. Looked up from germline, CDR1 is SGHRS and CDR2 is YFSETQ. V lost 2 bases to trimming and J lost 12 bases; unmatched junction nucleotides: 7. The J gene is TRBJ2-1, the V gene TRBV5-1; 11 bases match TRBD2. The specimen was PBMCs. The receptor was derived from a woman aged 25 to 39 in good health and CMV-seronegative. The CDR3 reads CASSLLAGESWQFF. In nucleotides, the CDR3 is TGCGCCAGCAGCTTACTAGCGGGAGAATCGTGGCAGTTCTTC.